This T cell receptor beta chain is from a study of identical twins. General study results and limits: Cord blood beta clonotypes that were abundant carried fewer insertions, and memory repertoires showed no such trend.

Through template switching, a universal primer site was introduced, and the cDNA contained unique molecular identifiers. A single record per CDR3 protein comes from TCRdb applying MiXCR to the 5' RACE reads. In the table there are 1.5 million or so distinct CDR3 sequences, about 30% of which are singletons. The CDR3 contains 15 residues. CDR1 is MNHNY and CDR2 is SVGAGI in the germline V gene (reference sequence). Trimming removed 6 bases from V and 5 bases from J; junction bases left unmatched: 9. The table lists this clonotype with a few counts. The antigen is undetermined. The chain employs TRBV6-6 and TRBJ1-1; the match to TRBD1 covers 10 bases. This clonotype was obtained from a newborn girl in good health. The sequenced sample was cord blood. CDR3 amino acids: CASSGPGTGDTEAFF. CDR3 nucleotides: TGTGCCAGCAGCGGCCCCGGGACAGGGGATACTGAAGCTTTCTTT.